This TCR beta chain derives from a study of control samples from healthy donors and cancer patients. This CDR3 is built from 13 residues. Germline V CDR1 and CDR2: DFQATT, SNEGSKA (reference sequence). V shed 3 bases and J shed 10 bases, with 16 bases lying between them. The data were produced by immunoSEQ multiplex PCR, yet TCRdb's version contains in-frame clones alone and is incomplete. The repertoire has 85,000 to 100,000 clones, just over 90% of them found once; the top ten carry over 8%. This TCR derives from a man between 18 and 35 years old in good health. Material for sequencing was blood. This sequence joins TRBV20-1 and TRBJ2-1, with D possibly TRBD2 on 6 matching bases. Here the CDR3 reads CSASAGTIVEQFF. As DNA, the CDR3 is TGCAGTGCTAGTGCGGGGACCATTGTCGAGCAGTTCTTC.